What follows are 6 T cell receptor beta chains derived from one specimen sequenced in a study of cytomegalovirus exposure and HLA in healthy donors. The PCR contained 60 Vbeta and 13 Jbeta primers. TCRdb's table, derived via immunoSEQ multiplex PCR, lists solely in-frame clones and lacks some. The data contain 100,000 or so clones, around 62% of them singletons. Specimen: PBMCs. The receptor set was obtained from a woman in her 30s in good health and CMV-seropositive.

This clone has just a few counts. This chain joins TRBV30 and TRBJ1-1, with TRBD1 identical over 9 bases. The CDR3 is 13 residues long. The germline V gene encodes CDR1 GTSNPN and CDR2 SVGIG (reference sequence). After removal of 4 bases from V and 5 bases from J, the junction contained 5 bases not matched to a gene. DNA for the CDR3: TGTGCCTGGACCCCGGGACAGGGTACTGAAGCTTTCTTT. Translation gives CAWTPGQGTEAFF.

CDR3 bases: TGTGCCAGCACATACGGGGGGTCCTATGGCTACACCTTC. Translation gives CASTYGGSYGYTF. This chain uses TRBV6-5 with TRBJ1-2; TRBD1 might be the D (5 bases). The CDR3 has 13 residues. Germline CDR1 and CDR2: MNHEY and SVGAGI. V lost 7 bases and J lost 4, with 13 bases in between.

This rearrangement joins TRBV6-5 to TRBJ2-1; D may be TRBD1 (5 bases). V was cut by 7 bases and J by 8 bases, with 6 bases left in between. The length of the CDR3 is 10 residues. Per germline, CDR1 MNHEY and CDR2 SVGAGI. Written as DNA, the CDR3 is TGTGCCAGCAAAGGGGATGAGCAGTTCTTC. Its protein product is CASKGDEQFF.

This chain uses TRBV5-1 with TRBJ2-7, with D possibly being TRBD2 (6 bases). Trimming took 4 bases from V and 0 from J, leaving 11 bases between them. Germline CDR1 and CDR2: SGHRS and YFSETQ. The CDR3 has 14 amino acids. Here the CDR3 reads CASSAGLRSYEQYF. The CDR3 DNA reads TGCGCCAGCAGCGCGGGACTTCGCTCCTACGAGCAGTACTTC. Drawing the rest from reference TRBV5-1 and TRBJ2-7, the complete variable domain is KAGVTQTPRYLIKTRGQQVTLSCSPISGHRSVSWYQQTPGQGLQFLFEYFSETQRNKGNFPGRFSGRQFSNSRSEMNVSTLELGDSALYLCASSAGLRSYEQYFGPGTRLTVT.

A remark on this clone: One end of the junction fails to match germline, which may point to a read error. CDR3 sequence (DNA): TGTTCCAGCCCTACCGAGGGGGGGCCAGGGGCCAACGTCCTGACTTTC. This sequence encodes CSSPTEGGPGANVLTF. The chain couples TRBV7-9 to TRBJ2-6, with TRBD2 as a possible D gene (7 bases). The CDR3 is 16 amino acids. Germline assignment: CDR1 SEHNR and CDR2 FQNEAQ (reference sequence). The full variable domain, with the rest looked up from reference TRBV7-9 and TRBJ2-6, is DTGVSQNPRHKITKRGQNVTFRCDPISEHNRLYWYRQTLGQGPEFLTYFQNEAQLEKSRLLSDRFSAERPKGSFSTLEIQRTEQGDSAMYLCSSPTEGGPGANVLTFGAGSRLTVL.

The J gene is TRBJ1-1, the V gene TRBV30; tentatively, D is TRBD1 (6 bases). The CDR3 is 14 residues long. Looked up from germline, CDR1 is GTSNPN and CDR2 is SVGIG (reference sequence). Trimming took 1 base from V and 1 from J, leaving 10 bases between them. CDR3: CAWSGTAPNTEAFF. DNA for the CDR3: TGTGCCTGGAGTGGGACAGCGCCGAACACTGAAGCTTTCTTT. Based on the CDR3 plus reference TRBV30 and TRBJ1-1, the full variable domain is SQTIHQWPATLVQPVGSPLSLECTVEGTSNPNLYWYRQAAGRGLQLLFYSVGIGQISSEVPQNLSASRPQDRQFILSSKKLLLSDSGFYLCAWSGTAPNTEAFFGQGTRLTVV.